Each of the 22 T cell receptor beta chains below was sequenced from the same sample in a study of cytomegalovirus exposure and HLA in healthy donors. The PCR contained 60 Vbeta and 13 Jbeta primers. Method: immunoSEQ multiplex PCR; TCRdb's copy keeps in-frame clones and lacks some. The data show about 100,000 clones, around 79% seen once. The sample comprised PBMCs. All receptors derive from a male donor in good health and CMV-seropositive.

V gene TRBV5-4 combines with J gene TRBJ2-5; weak D call: TRBD1 (6 bases). V was clipped by 4 bases and J by 5 bases, with 15 bases between them. This CDR3 spans 14 amino acids. Germline V CDR1 and CDR2: SGHNT, YYREEE (reference sequence). The CDR3 DNA is TGTGCCAGCAGCCTGAGCACACAGGGCGAGACCCAGTACTTC. Amino acid sequence: CASSLSTQGETQYF.

In DNA, the CDR3 is TGTGCCTGGACAGGCCAATCTGGGGCCAACGTCCTGACTTTC. It codes for CAWTGQSGANVLTF. This chain joins TRBV30 and TRBJ2-6; D gene uncertain. CDR1 and CDR2 (germline): GTSNPN, SVGIG (reference sequence). The germline V and J ends were trimmed by 4 bases and 1 base, with 8 bases remaining between them. The CDR3 extends over 14 amino acids.

The chain is built from TRBV10-3 and TRBJ2-3; D is unresolved. The V end lost 8 bases, the J end lost 0 bases, and 12 bases lay between the germline ends. The V gene's germline CDR1 is ENHRY and CDR2 SYGVKD. CDR3 length: 14 amino acids. For the CDR3, the DNA is TGTGCCATCGGGCAGACCCCTAGCACAGATACGCAGTATTTT. Protein: CAIGQTPSTDTQYF.

The chain has TRBV2 and TRBJ2-5, with 9 bases that match TRBD2. V was clipped by 1 base and J by 1 base; unmatched bases: 4. This CDR3 region has 16 residues. Germline CDR1 is SNHLY and CDR2 is FYNNEI. CDR3 region: CASSEEGGGAQETQYF. The CDR3 DNA is TGTGCCAGCAGTGAAGAGGGCGGGGGGGCCCAAGAGACCCAGTACTTC.

The chain joins TRBV19 to TRBJ2-5, with D perhaps matching TRBD2 (5 bases). Trimming pared 3 bases from V and 5 bases from J, leaving 16 bases between. The CDR3 runs 15 residues. Germline V gene lookup returns CDR1 LNHDA and CDR2 SQIVND (reference sequence). The CDR3 sequence: CASSIGGTGSETQYF. The CDR3 DNA follows: TGTGCCAGTAGTATTGGAGGTACGGGCTCTGAGACCCAGTACTTC.

The V call is TRBV2, the J call TRBJ2-4; 11 nucleotides line up with TRBD2. Germline V gene sequence: CDR1 SNHLY, CDR2 FYNNEI. Losses at the gene ends were 7 bases for V and 2 bases for J; bases not matched to a gene: 7. There are 16 residues in the CDR3. The CDR3 DNA is TGTGCCAGCACCCATAGCGGGGGGGCCACCAAAAACATTCAGTACTTC. Its translation: CASTHSGGATKNIQYF.

CDR3 in DNA: TGTGCCAGCAGCCAGCAGCCAAAGCGACTAGCGGGGCACGGAGATACGCAGTATTTT. This codes for CASSQQPKRLAGHGDTQYF. This sequence joins TRBV11-2 and TRBJ2-3; TRBD2 matches at 11 bases. CDR3 length: 19 amino acids. V shed 5 bases, J shed 5 bases, and the junction held 18 bases outside the gene matches. The germline V gene encodes CDR1 SGHAT and CDR2 FQNNGV.

The chain recombines TRBV29-1 with TRBJ2-3; no clear D. V was pared by 3 bases and J by 0 bases, with 7 bases between. The CDR3 sequence is 13 residues long. Germline CDR1 reads SQVTM; CDR2 reads ANQGSEA. CDR3 in amino acids: CSVEIQSTDTQYF. As DNA, the CDR3 is TGCAGCGTTGAGATACAGAGCACAGATACGCAGTATTTT.

This chain links TRBV7-9 with TRBJ1-1, with D perhaps TRBD1 (5 bases). This CDR3 contains 14 residues. The V end lost 1 base, the J end lost 4 bases, and 10 bases lay between the germline ends. Germline CDR1 reads SEHNR; CDR2 reads FQNEAQ (reference sequence). The CDR3 DNA is TGTGCCAGCAGCTTAGTGGGGGGGATCACTGAAGCTTTCTTT. It encodes CASSLVGGITEAFF.

The chain links TRBV7-3 to TRBJ1-2, with TRBD1 identical over 8 bases. CDR3 length: 16 residues. Germline CDR1 SGHTA, CDR2 FQGTGA. The V and J ends lost 5 bases and 6 bases, in that order; junction bases with no gene match: 14. The chain's CDR3 is CASSEIGQGLYDGYTF. In nucleotides, the CDR3 is TGTGCCAGCAGCGAGATAGGACAGGGCTTGTATGATGGCTACACCTTC.

The V gene is TRBV28, the J gene TRBJ2-7; 7 bases line up with TRBD1. The germline CDR1 and CDR2 sequences are MDHEN and SYDVKM. This CDR3 has 14 residues. V lost 5 bases and J lost 3; bases outside the gene matches: 7. The CDR3 here is CASSPYRGVYEQYF. In nucleotides, the CDR3 is TGTGCCAGCAGTCCCTACAGGGGTGTCTACGAGCAGTACTTC.

The chain uses TRBV5-6 and TRBJ1-2; 7 bases fit TRBD1. Per the germline V gene, CDR1 is SGHDT and CDR2 is YYEEEE. Trimming at V came to 0 bases and at J to 4 bases, leaving 3 bases not matched to a gene. The CDR3 is 14 residues long. CDR3 in amino acids: CASSLDRGIYGYTF. Here the CDR3 DNA reads TGTGCCAGCAGCTTGGACAGGGGCATCTATGGCTACACCTTC.

The chain is built from TRBV30 and TRBJ1-1; possible D gene TRBD1, 6 bases. CDR1 GTSNPN and CDR2 SVGIG come from the germline V gene (reference sequence). The CDR3 sequence is 14 residues long. The V end was cut by 1 base, the J end by 1 base, with 10 bases between. Here the CDR3 DNA reads TGTGCCTGGAGTGCTCAGGGGTCGAACACTGAAGCTTTCTTT. This gives the protein CAWSAQGSNTEAFF.

The chain uses TRBV10-3 and TRBJ1-4; 9 bases align to TRBD1. The ends lost 0 bases at V and 0 bases at J; junction bases unmatched: 14. The CDR3 sequence is 21 residues long. Germline V gives CDR1 ENHRY, CDR2 SYGVKD. The DNA of the CDR3 is TGTGCCATCAGTGAGTCGTTGGGACAGGGTTCGTCATCGGCAACTAATGAAAAACTGTTTTTT. The encoded protein is CAISESLGQGSSSATNEKLFF.

This chain links TRBV2 with TRBJ1-1; D is perhaps TRBD1 (6 bases). Germline CDR1 and CDR2: SNHLY and FYNNEI. The germline V and J ends were trimmed by 8 bases and 0 bases, with 16 bases remaining between them. This CDR3 region has 15 residues. The CDR3 nucleotides are TGTGCCAGCTCGAGACTTCAGGGGTTGAACACTGAAGCTTTCTTT. It translates to CASSRLQGLNTEAFF.

The chain combines TRBV7-2 with TRBJ2-7; D is uncertain. The germline V and J ends were trimmed by 1 base and 4 bases, with 14 bases remaining between them. CDR1 SGHTA and CDR2 FQGNSA come from the germline V gene. This CDR3 has 15 residues. DNA of the CDR3: TGTGCCAGCAGCTTAGATGCTAGGTTAGGATACGAGCAGTACTTC. Protein: CASSLDARLGYEQYF.

The rearrangement links TRBV19 to TRBJ1-1; no clear D. In germline, CDR1 is LNHDA, CDR2 SQIVND (reference sequence). Trimming took 7 bases from V and 4 from J, leaving 13 bases between them. The CDR3 contains 13 residues. CDR3 in DNA: TGTGCCAGTACCCCGGTCACAGTCACTGAAGCTTTCTTT. This sequence encodes CASTPVTVTEAFF.

This clone has a handful of counts. The same CDR3 also results from other DNA sequences found in this sample. This chain links TRBV7-8 with TRBJ1-5; TRBD1 might be the D (5 bases). V lost 3 bases and J lost 1, with 10 bases in between. The CDR3 contains 15 residues. The germline CDR1 and CDR2 sequences are SGHVS and FQNEAQ. The CDR3 DNA is TGTGCCAGCAGCTTGGAAGACAGCAGCAATCAGCCCCAGCATTTT. It yields the protein CASSLEDSSNQPQHF. Together with reference TRBV7-8 and TRBJ1-5, the CDR3 gives the full variable domain: GAGVSQSPRYKVAKRGQDVALRCDPISGHVSLFWYQQALGQGPEFLTYFQNEAQLDKSGLPSDRFFAERPEGSVSTLKIQRTQQEDSAVYLCASSLEDSSNQPQHFGDGTRLSIL.

This clone was detected only once. The rearrangement joins TRBV11-2 to TRBJ1-6; TRBD1 might be the D (6 bases). In germline, CDR1 is SGHAT, CDR2 FQNNGV. The CDR3 length is 14 residues. Trimming removed 0 bases at V and 10 bases at J, with 10 bases between. The CDR3 DNA reads TGTGCCAGCAGCTTAGACAGGGGAGTGTCACCCCTCCACTTT. Residues: CASSLDRGVSPLHF.

The genes are TRBV27 and TRBJ1-1; the D is unclear. Deletions cut 0 bases from V and 0 bases from J, with 8 bases between. Looked up from germline, CDR1 is MNHEY and CDR2 is SMNVEV (reference sequence). CDR3 length equals 15 residues. CDR3 coding DNA: TGTGCCAGCAGTTTATCAACCACAGTGAACACTGAAGCTTTCTTT. This gives the protein CASSLSTTVNTEAFF.

The CDR3 sequence is CASSVAYTGELFF. CDR3 sequence (DNA): TGTGCCAGCAGCGTAGCTTATACCGGGGAGCTGTTTTTT. V usage is TRBV9 and J usage is TRBJ2-2; D unresolved. CDR1 and CDR2 from the germline V gene are SGDLS and YYNGEE. V dropped 0 bases and J dropped 5 bases, with 5 bases sitting between them. The CDR3 extends over 13 amino acids.

The chain carries TRBV15 and TRBJ1-2; TRBD1 aligns across 7 bases. The CDR3 runs 17 residues. With V trimmed by 0 bases and J by 8 bases, 15 bases remained unmatched. Germline V gene lookup returns CDR1 LNHNV and CDR2 YYDKDF (reference sequence). CDR3 residues: CATSRDPGGGGAEGYTF. As DNA, the CDR3 is TGTGCCACCAGCAGAGATCCTGGTGGAGGGGGCGCTGAGGGCTACACCTTC. Supplemented by reference TRBV15 and TRBJ1-2, the full variable domain reads DAMVIQNPRYQVTQFGKPVTLSCSQTLNHNVMYWYQQKSSQAPKLLFHYYDKDFNNEADTPDNFQSRRPNTSFCFLDIRSPGLGDTAMYLCATSRDPGGGGAEGYTFGSGTRLTVV.